This TCR beta chain stems from a study of T cell responses to AZD1222 COVID-19 vaccine. Findings and limits, study-wide: Donors were largely white British and mainly female; clonal diversity was possibly underestimated.

On this clone: Its target is not known.

Produced via immunoSEQ multiplex PCR; TCRdb's table is partial and in-frame only. The table records about 150,000 clones, under 95% of them present only once. Pooling covered second doses at about 4 or about 12 weeks. This material consisted of peripheral blood, taken 28 days after the second AZD1222 dose. This TCR was sampled from an adult who received the AZD1222 COVID-19 vaccine.

CDR3 in amino acids: CASSLSGTGRIEAFF. In DNA form, the CDR3 reads TGTGCCAGCAGCCTTTCCGGGACAGGGCGGATTGAAGCTTTCTTT. V usage is TRBV27 and J usage is TRBJ1-1; 9 bases are shared with TRBD1. V lost 6 bases to trimming and J lost 7 bases; unmatched junction nucleotides: 12. The CDR3 runs to 15 residues. Germline lookup yields CDR1 MNHEY and CDR2 SMNVEV (reference sequence).